Detailed here is one T cell receptor (beta chain). The data were taken from a study of blood T cell repertoires in COVID-19. Trimming took off 8 bases at V and 1 base at J, with 14 bases between the two ends. The CDR3 is 15 amino acids. The V gene's germline CDR1 is SNHLY and CDR2 FYNNEI. The data were produced by immunoSEQ multiplex PCR, yet TCRdb's version contains in-frame clones alone and is incomplete. Of about 290,000 clones listed, about 89% are singletons. The receptor was isolated from a man aged 35 to 55 with acute or convalescent COVID-19. The V gene is TRBV2, the J gene TRBJ2-2, with a tentative D call TRBD1 (6 bases). The sequencing input was peripheral blood. CDR3 sequence: CASVNEQGNTGELFF. In nucleotides, the CDR3 is TGTGCCAGCGTAAACGAACAGGGGAACACCGGGGAGCTGTTTTTT.